The 28 T cell receptor beta chains below were found in one sample sequenced in a study of cytomegalovirus exposure and HLA in healthy donors. Use of 60 Vbeta and 13 Jbeta primers characterized the PCR. Method: immunoSEQ multiplex PCR; TCRdb's copy keeps in-frame clones and lacks some. The sample consists of more than 100,000 clones, about 80% of them appearing once. Input material: PBMCs. All receptors come from a man between 40 and 49 years old in good health and CMV-seronegative.

This chain links TRBV2 with TRBJ2-3; D is perhaps TRBD1 (6 bases). Germline values: CDR1 SNHLY, CDR2 FYNNEI. V gave up 6 bases and J gave up 1 base, with 11 bases separating them. The CDR3 totals 14 residues. The CDR3, as DNA: TGTGCCAGCAGCGGACAGCTTGGCACAGATACGCAGTATTTT. It translates to CASSGQLGTDTQYF.

The chain links TRBV2 to TRBJ1-5; D uncertain. V lost 1 base and J 6 bases, leaving 7 bases between the germline ends. The germline V gene encodes CDR1 SNHLY and CDR2 FYNNEI. This CDR3 region has 13 residues. CDR3 nucleotides: TGTGCCAGCAGTGAAGGCCCAGTTCAGCCCCAGCATTTT. Translated, it gives CASSEGPVQPQHF. Complete variable domain (other parts from reference TRBV2 and TRBJ1-5): EPEVTQTPSHQVTQMGQEVILRCVPISNHLYFYWYRQILGQKVEFLVSFYNNEISEKSEIFDDQFSVERPDGSNFTLKIRSTKLEDSAMYFCASSEGPVQPQHFGDGTRLSIL.

V and J are TRBV13 and TRBJ2-1, with D maybe TRBD2 (7 bases). Germline loops: CDR1 PRHDT, CDR2 FYEKMQ (reference sequence). The CDR3 is 16 residues long. V lost 2 bases and J lost 4, with 15 bases in between. The CDR3, as DNA: TGTGCCAGCAGCTTATCGAGGGGGGGACTATACAATGAGCAGTTCTTC. Protein product: CASSLSRGGLYNEQFF.

Of note for this clone: The conserved closing phenylalanine or tryptophan is absent in this CDR3, likely reflecting a read error. The chain is built from TRBV6-1 and TRBJ1-2; D might be TRBD1 (6 bases). V gave up 1 base and J gave up 4 bases, with 13 bases separating them. Germline lookup yields CDR1 MNHNS and CDR2 SASEGT. This CDR3 contains 15 residues. For the CDR3, the DNA is TGTGCCAGCAGTGAAGACGCGTCAGGGGCCTATGGCTACACCGTC. It translates to CASSEDASGAYGYTV.

This clone was counted between two and nine times. The V and J genes are TRBV25-1 and TRBJ2-4, with 7 bases matching TRBD1. The germline V gene has CDR1 MGHDK and CDR2 SYGVNS. The ends lost 3 bases at V and 7 bases at J; junction bases unmatched: 6. This CDR3 comprises 14 residues. The CDR3 DNA is TGTGCCAGCAGTGATCACAGGGGATCGAACATTCAGTACTTC. It is translated as CASSDHRGSNIQYF.

The chain combines TRBV6-5 with TRBJ2-7, with 7 bases lining up with TRBD1. CDR3 length: 14 amino acids. Germline-derived CDR1 and CDR2 are MNHEY and SVGAGI. The ends lost 8 bases at V and 0 bases at J; junction bases unmatched: 7. CDR3 coding DNA: TGTGCCAGCCAGGGGCAGGGGGTCTCCTACGAGCAGTACTTC. Its translation is CASQGQGVSYEQYF.

This rearrangement joins TRBV7-8 to TRBJ2-7; D remains unclear. Germline CDR1 SGHVS, CDR2 FQNEAQ. V lost 5 bases, J lost 2 bases, and 25 bases lay in between. The CDR3 sequence is 18 residues long. The CDR3 here is CASSLLWNSLNRTYEQYF. CDR3 DNA: TGTGCCAGCAGCCTCCTTTGGAACAGCCTAAATCGGACCTACGAGCAGTACTTC.

The rearrangement links TRBV7-9 to TRBJ2-7, with D uncertain. Trimming removed 5 bases at V and 5 bases at J, with 10 bases between. The CDR3 consists of 12 residues. Germline values: CDR1 SEHNR, CDR2 FQNEAQ (reference sequence). CDR3 loop: CASSNLINEQYF. The CDR3 nucleotides are TGTGCCAGCAGCAATTTAATTAACGAGCAGTACTTC.

The V and J genes are TRBV28 and TRBJ2-5; a weak D match, TRBD2 (6 bases). With 8 bases removed from V and 5 bases from J, the gap between germline ends came to 21 bases. CDR1 is MDHEN and CDR2 is SYDVKM in the germline V gene. This CDR3 region has 15 residues. Written as DNA, the CDR3 is TGTGCCAGCTGTACTGTGGGGGGAACGGGGGAGACCCAGTACTTC. Encoded protein: CASCTVGGTGETQYF.

This clone was observed a single time. The chain is built from TRBV27 and TRBJ2-7; no definite D call. The CDR3 length is 11 residues. Germline CDR1 and CDR2: MNHEY and SMNVEV (reference sequence). The germline V and J ends were trimmed by 9 bases and 5 bases, with 11 bases remaining between them. The CDR3 reads CARRKANEQYF. CDR3 nucleotide sequence: TGTGCCAGGAGGAAGGCCAACGAGCAGTACTTC.

J is TRBJ2-5 and V is TRBV7-9; 8 nucleotides line up with TRBD2. The germline gives CDR1 SEHNR, CDR2 FQNEAQ (reference sequence). The CDR3 spans 13 residues. J lost 5 bases, V lost 7 bases, and 6 bases had no gene match. As DNA, the CDR3 is TGTGCCAGCAATCGGGGGGGTCTGGAGACCCAGTACTTC. It translates to CASNRGGLETQYF.

The chain combines TRBV30 with TRBJ1-4; 12 bases are a match to TRBD1. The ends lost 4 bases at V and 8 bases at J; junction bases unmatched: 8. Germline loops: CDR1 GTSNPN, CDR2 SVGIG (reference sequence). The CDR3 runs 15 residues. The CDR3 spells CAWKLAGTGGEKLFF. CDR3 coding DNA: TGTGCCTGGAAGTTGGCGGGGACAGGGGGCGAAAAACTGTTTTTT.

This clone was picked up a small number of times. The CDR3 loop reads CAISGQGASEAFF. The CDR3 DNA is TGTGCCATCTCGGGACAGGGGGCTTCTGAAGCTTTCTTT. The chain has TRBV10-3 and TRBJ1-1, with 12 nucleotides matching TRBD1. The CDR3 loop spans 13 amino acids. The ends lost 8 bases at V and 6 bases at J; junction bases unmatched: 4. CDR1 ENHRY and CDR2 SYGVKD come from the germline V gene.

CDR3 protein: CASSLAGRGEDRSTDTQYF. DNA of the CDR3: TGTGCCAGCAGCTTAGCAGGCAGGGGAGAAGACCGAAGCACAGATACGCAGTATTTT. The V call is TRBV7-9, the J call TRBJ2-3; the D gene is possibly TRBD1 (6 bases). The CDR3 covers 19 residues. Trimming pared 0 bases from V and 0 bases from J, leaving 19 bases between. The germline gives CDR1 SEHNR, CDR2 FQNEAQ (reference sequence). Combining the CDR3 with reference TRBV7-9 and TRBJ2-3 gives the whole variable domain DTGVSQNPRHKITKRGQNVTFRCDPISEHNRLYWYRQTLGQGPEFLTYFQNEAQLEKSRLLSDRFSAERPKGSFSTLEIQRTEQGDSAMYLCASSLAGRGEDRSTDTQYFGPGTRLTVL.

This chain uses TRBV5-1 with TRBJ2-7; tentatively, D is TRBD2 (5 bases). The CDR3 runs to 14 residues. The V and J ends lost 7 bases and 2 bases respectively, with 16 bases between them. The germline V gene encodes CDR1 SGHRS and CDR2 YFSETQ. CDR3: CASGFGDRAYEQYF. The CDR3 DNA sequence: TGCGCCAGCGGGTTCGGGGATAGGGCCTACGAGCAGTACTTC.

This clone was seen a handful of times. Here the CDR3 DNA reads TGTGCCAGCAGTTTTACAGGGATGAACTATGGCTACACCTTC. Encoded protein: CASSFTGMNYGYTF. This rearrangement joins TRBV27 to TRBJ1-2, with TRBD1 as a possible D gene (6 bases). This CDR3 contains 14 residues. Germline V gene sequence: CDR1 MNHEY, CDR2 SMNVEV (reference sequence). Trimming took off 3 bases at V and 2 bases at J, with 10 bases between the two ends.

V is TRBV30 and J is TRBJ2-1; 9 nucleotides align to TRBD2. This CDR3 has 15 residues. The germline CDR1 and CDR2 sequences are GTSNPN and SVGIG (reference sequence). With V trimmed by 3 bases and J by 2 bases, 5 bases remained unmatched. CDR3 sequence: CAWSQRGVPYNEQFF. In DNA form, the CDR3 reads TGTGCCTGGAGCCAGCGGGGGGTCCCCTACAATGAGCAGTTCTTC.

The CDR3 nucleotides are TGCAGCGTTGAAGCCTACAGAGGGAGCTCCTACAATGAGCAGTTCTTC. Translation: CSVEAYRGSSYNEQFF. This chain links TRBV29-1 with TRBJ2-1, with D maybe TRBD2 (5 bases). Trimming took off 1 base at V and 0 bases at J, with 13 bases between the two ends. CDR3 length equals 16 residues. Germline loops: CDR1 SQVTM, CDR2 ANQGSEA.

The V call is TRBV11-2, the J call TRBJ2-1; a weak D match, TRBD2 (7 bases). V was pared by 0 bases and J by 4 bases, with 16 bases between. The CDR3 totals 17 residues. CDR1 is SGHAT and CDR2 is FQNNGV in the germline V gene. The CDR3 loop is CASSLEGGQGLYNEQFF. The CDR3 region has the DNA TGTGCCAGCAGCTTAGAGGGGGGGCAGGGGTTGTACAATGAGCAGTTCTTC.

The genes are TRBV15 and TRBJ1-1; 8 positions match TRBD1. From germline, CDR1 is LNHNV and CDR2 YYDKDF (reference sequence). The V segment lost 1 base and the J segment 2 bases; nucleotides outside the gene matches: 6. The CDR3 covers 16 residues. The CDR3 coding sequence is TGTGCCACCAGCAGAGGCGACAGGGGACAAAACACTGAAGCTTTCTTT. It yields the protein CATSRGDRGQNTEAFF. The full variable domain, in which reference TRBV15 and TRBJ1-1 provide the parts outside the CDR3, is DAMVIQNPRYQVTQFGKPVTLSCSQTLNHNVMYWYQQKSSQAPKLLFHYYDKDFNNEADTPDNFQSRRPNTSFCFLDIRSPGLGDTAMYLCATSRGDRGQNTEAFFGQGTRLTVV.

The chain carries TRBV11-1 and TRBJ2-3; TRBD1 agrees at 8 bases. This CDR3 has 15 residues. Germline loops: CDR1 SGHAT, CDR2 FQDESV (reference sequence). V lost 5 bases, J lost 4 bases, and 8 bases stayed unmatched. The CDR3 sequence: CASSPVPRGPDTQYF. CDR3 coding DNA: TGTGCCAGCAGCCCCGTCCCCAGGGGGCCAGATACGCAGTATTTT.

The chain has TRBV7-8 and TRBJ1-2; 10 bases are a match to TRBD1. This CDR3 comprises 16 residues. Trimming cost V 1 base and J 1 base; bases outside gene matches: 3. Germline lookup yields CDR1 SGHVS and CDR2 FQNEAQ. The CDR3 DNA sequence: TGTGCCAGCAGCTTAGGGGACAGGGGCCTTAACTATGGCTACACCTTC. Encoded protein: CASSLGDRGLNYGYTF.

The rearrangement joins TRBV28 to TRBJ2-7; weak D call: TRBD1 (6 bases). The germline gives CDR1 MDHEN, CDR2 SYDVKM. V lost 4 bases and J lost 2, with 15 bases in between. The CDR3 has 15 amino acids. In DNA, the CDR3 is TGTGCCAGCAGTTCCCGACAGGTGGTCCCCTACGAGCAGTACTTC. Amino acid sequence: CASSSRQVVPYEQYF.

The chain joins TRBV30 to TRBJ1-2; possible D gene TRBD1, 6 bases. CDR1 and CDR2 (germline): GTSNPN, SVGIG (reference sequence). The CDR3 extends over 12 amino acids. V was pared by 4 bases and J by 8 bases, with 14 bases between. The CDR3 spells CAWKTGKTGYTF. CDR3 DNA: TGTGCCTGGAAAACAGGGAAGACGGGCTACACCTTC. The whole variable domain, filled in from reference TRBV30 and TRBJ1-2, reads SQTIHQWPATLVQPVGSPLSLECTVEGTSNPNLYWYRQAAGRGLQLLFYSVGIGQISSEVPQNLSASRPQDRQFILSSKKLLLSDSGFYLCAWKTGKTGYTFGSGTRLTVV.

The sample holds one count of this clone. This chain connects TRBV28 to TRBJ1-5; 9 nucleotides agree with TRBD1. After removal of 6 bases from V and 4 bases from J, the junction contained 7 bases not matched to a gene. Germline V CDR1 and CDR2: MDHEN, SYDVKM. The CDR3 length is 15 residues. The CDR3 DNA follows: TGTGCCAGCAGCCCCATTGGGACAGGGAATCAGCCCCAGCATTTT. This sequence encodes CASSPIGTGNQPQHF.

The chain employs TRBV10-3 and TRBJ1-5, with D hard to call. Between the trimmed V and J ends, which lost 5 bases and 1 base, there was a span of 6 bases. There are 13 residues in the CDR3. Per germline, CDR1 ENHRY and CDR2 SYGVKD. The CDR3 sequence is CAISQQSNQPQHF. CDR3 nucleotide sequence: TGTGCCATCAGTCAACAGAGCAATCAGCCCCAGCATTTT.

Comment on this clone: Additional DNA sequences in this sample encode the identical CDR3. The chain couples TRBV5-1 to TRBJ2-2, with 9 bases aligning to TRBD1. V lost 0 bases, J lost 3 bases, and 0 bases stayed unmatched. The CDR3 is made up of 15 amino acids. CDR1 and CDR2 (germline): SGHRS, YFSETQ. The CDR3 reads CASSLGTGDTGELFF. The CDR3 bases are TGCGCCAGCAGCTTGGGGACAGGGGACACCGGGGAGCTGTTTTTT.

V is TRBV25-1 and J is TRBJ2-3; D might be TRBD2 (5 bases). CDR3 length: 16 amino acids. Germline CDR1 reads MGHDK; CDR2 reads SYGVNS. V dropped 6 bases and J dropped 1 base, with 17 bases sitting between them. CDR3 residues: CASRADGSRGTDTQYF. The CDR3 coding sequence is TGTGCCAGCAGAGCGGATGGGAGTAGAGGCACAGATACGCAGTATTTT.